These 5 T cell receptor beta chains were all obtained from the same sample, sequenced in a study of blood T cell repertoires in COVID-19. Clones were read by immunoSEQ multiplex PCR, and TCRdb kept only the in-frame ones, dropping some. Of about 120,000 clones listed, 82% were seen once; the top ten hold approximately 7%. The sequenced sample was peripheral blood. These TCRs come from a man aged 65 to 85 with active or convalescent COVID-19.

This clone appeared a single time. The J gene is TRBJ2-3, the V gene TRBV7-9; TRBD1 matches 7 bases. CDR3 length: 14 residues. The germline V gene encodes CDR1 SEHNR and CDR2 FQNEAQ (reference sequence). The V and J ends lost 4 bases and 4 bases, in that order; junction bases with no gene match: 5. The CDR3 sequence: CASSSTGSPDTQYF. In DNA form, the CDR3 reads TGTGCCAGCAGCTCGACAGGGTCGCCAGATACGCAGTATTTT.

This chain uses TRBV2 with TRBJ2-5; tentatively, D is TRBD1 (6 bases). CDR1 SNHLY and CDR2 FYNNEI come from the germline V gene. V shed 4 bases and J shed 2 bases, with 11 bases lying between them. CDR3 size: 14 residues. The DNA of the CDR3 is TGTGCCAGCAGTGCTACAGGGCGTCAAGAGACCCAGTACTTC. Residues: CASSATGRQETQYF. The variable domain in full, completed from reference TRBV2 and TRBJ2-5, reads EPEVTQTPSHQVTQMGQEVILRCVPISNHLYFYWYRQILGQKVEFLVSFYNNEISEKSEIFDDQFSVERPDGSNFTLKIRSTKLEDSAMYFCASSATGRQETQYFGPGTRLLVL.

The chain couples TRBV27 to TRBJ1-5, with D uncertain. V shed 6 bases and J shed 3 bases, with 18 bases lying between them. CDR1 MNHEY and CDR2 SMNVEV come from the germline V gene (reference sequence). The CDR3 contains 16 residues. The CDR3 protein is CASSTKSEGPNQPQHF. DNA for the CDR3: TGTGCCAGCAGCACGAAATCCGAGGGCCCCAATCAGCCCCAGCATTTT.

The V call is TRBV30, the J call TRBJ2-1; 9 bases map to TRBD2. Per germline, CDR1 GTSNPN and CDR2 SVGIG (reference sequence). The CDR3 is 15 residues long. V lost 3 bases and J lost 3; bases outside the gene matches: 6. The CDR3 here is CAWSSGLAGYNEQFF. As DNA, the CDR3 is TGTGCCTGGAGCTCGGGACTAGCCGGCTACAATGAGCAGTTCTTC. The variable domain in full, completed from reference TRBV30 and TRBJ2-1, reads SQTIHQWPATLVQPVGSPLSLECTVEGTSNPNLYWYRQAAGRGLQLLFYSVGIGQISSEVPQNLSASRPQDRQFILSSKKLLLSDSGFYLCAWSSGLAGYNEQFFGPGTRLTVL.

The chain uses TRBV7-3 and TRBJ1-4, with 8 bases matching TRBD1. In germline, CDR1 is SGHTA, CDR2 FQGTGA. This CDR3 has 15 amino acids. The ends lost 6 bases at V and 8 bases at J; junction bases unmatched: 11. CDR3 region: CASRVIGGTGEKLFF. Here the CDR3 DNA reads TGTGCCAGCAGGGTAATTGGGGGGACAGGAGAAAAACTGTTTTTT.